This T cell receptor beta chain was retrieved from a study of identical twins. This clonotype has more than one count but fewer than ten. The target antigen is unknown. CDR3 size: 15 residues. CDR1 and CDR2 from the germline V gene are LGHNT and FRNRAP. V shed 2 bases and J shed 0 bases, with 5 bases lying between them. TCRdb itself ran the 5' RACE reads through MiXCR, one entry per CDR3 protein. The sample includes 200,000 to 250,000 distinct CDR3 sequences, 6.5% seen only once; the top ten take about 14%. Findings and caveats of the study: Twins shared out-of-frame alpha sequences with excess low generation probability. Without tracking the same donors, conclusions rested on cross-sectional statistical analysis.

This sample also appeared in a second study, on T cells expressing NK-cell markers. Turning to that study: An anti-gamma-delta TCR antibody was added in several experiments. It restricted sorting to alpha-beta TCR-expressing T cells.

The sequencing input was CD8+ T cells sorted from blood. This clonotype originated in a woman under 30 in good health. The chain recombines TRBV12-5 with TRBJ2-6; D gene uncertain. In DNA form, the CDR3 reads TGTGCTAGTGGTTTGCCCTACTCTGGGGCCAACGTCCTGACTTTC. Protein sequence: CASGLPYSGANVLTF.